These T cell receptor beta chains were read from a single sample in a study of cytomegalovirus exposure and HLA in healthy donors. The protocol was immunoSEQ multiplex PCR, while the TCRdb copy is restricted to in-frame clones and leaves out a portion. The sample lists over 90,000 clones; about 70% were seen once. Sample: PBMCs. The receptors were gathered from a woman aged 70-85 years in good health and CMV-seropositive. Both conserved end residues are part of each CDR3. A D gene is named only where the DNA matches it firmly. Some rows have no size entry. The others give once, few or many, or a class for an expanded clone.

d_gene	v_gene	j_gene	abundance	CDR3nt	CDR3aa
TRBD1	TRBV28	TRBJ2-3	NA	TGTGCCAGCAGTAGGTCAGGGGGCCCCTCAGATACGCAGTATTTT	CASSRSGGPSDTQYF
NA	TRBV6-5	TRBJ1-1	NA	TGTGCCACCTACTCGACAGGCCGGGGTACTGAAGCTTTCTTT	CATYSTGRGTEAFF
NA	TRBV6-5	TRBJ1-1	NA	TGTGCCAGCAGAGCCGGGGGGACTGAAGCTTTCTTT	CASRAGGTEAFF
NA	TRBV19	TRBJ1-5	NA	TGTGCCAGTAGTCCAGGGGTGGTAGACATACGCAATCAGCCCCAGCATTTT	CASSPGVVDIRNQPQHF
NA	TRBV7-9	TRBJ1-1	NA	TGTGCCAGCAGCCCAGTCCAGGATGAAGCTTTCTTT	CASSPVQDEAFF
TRBD2	TRBV5-1	TRBJ2-3	NA	TGCGCCAGCAGCCTTCGGACTAGCGGGAGCCCAGATACGCAGTATTTT	CASSLRTSGSPDTQYF
TRBD2	TRBV27	TRBJ2-5	NA	TGTGCCAGCAGTTTCTTGGCAGGAGGGCTGCGGGAGCAGTACTTC	CASSFLAGGLREQYF
NA	TRBV27	TRBJ2-2	NA	TGTGCCAGCAGTTTTGCGAGCGGCCGTGTCACCGGGGAGCTGTTTTTT	CASSFASGRVTGELFF
TRBD2	TRBV19	TRBJ2-7	few	TGTGCCAGTAGTATGACTAGCGGGGCTGGCGAGCAGTACTTC	CASSMTSGAGEQYF
NA	TRBV14	TRBJ1-2	NA	TGTGCCAGCAGCCCGACCCGGGACACCTATGGCTACACCTTC	CASSPTRDTYGYTF
NA	TRBV4-3	TRBJ1-6	NA	TGCGCCAGCAGCCAACCTCCCGGGCAGGGGAATTCACCCCTCCACTTT	CASSQPPGQGNSPLHF
NA	TRBV2	TRBJ2-2	NA	TGTGCCAGCAGTCCTCAGGGACTTTCGAACACCGGGGAGCTGTTTTTT	CASSPQGLSNTGELFF
TRBD1	TRBV19	TRBJ1-5	NA	TGTGCCAGTCAGGGACAGGCTTATCAGCCCCAGCATTTT	CASQGQAYQPQHF
TRBD1	TRBV6-5	TRBJ1-2	NA	TGTGCCAGCAACGGACAGGGGTTGGAGGGCTACACCTTC	CASNGQGLEGYTF
NA	TRBV2	TRBJ2-1	NA	TGTGCCAGTCTTAGCGGATACTCCTACAATGAGCAGTTCTTC	CASLSGYSYNEQFF
TRBD2	TRBV7-9	TRBJ2-1	NA	TGTGCCAGCAGCCTCGGGACTAGCGGGAGCTCCTACAATGAGCAGTTCTTC	CASSLGTSGSSYNEQFF
NA	TRBV12-5	TRBJ2-3	NA	TGTGCTAGTGGTCGGAGGGACTTTGATACGCAGTATTTT	CASGRRDFDTQYF
TRBD2	TRBV2	TRBJ2-1	NA	TGTGCCAGCAGTGAACTGGCGGGGGGACGACGCCAGTTCTTC	CASSELAGGRRQFF
TRBD1	TRBV6-5	TRBJ1-5	NA	TGTGCCAGCAGTTACTCTCCGACAGGGGAGGGTCAGCCCCAGCATTTT	CASSYSPTGEGQPQHF
NA	TRBV18	TRBJ2-1	NA	TGTGCCAGCTCAGAACAGGACACTTACAATGAGCAGTTCTTC	CASSEQDTYNEQFF
NA	TRBV2	TRBJ1-1	NA	TGTGCCAGCCTTCAAGGGGGGGCTGAAGCTTTCTTT	CASLQGGAEAFF
TRBD1	TRBV6-5	TRBJ2-2	NA	TGTGCCAGCAGTTACTCGAGGGGGCAGGGCGGGGAGCTGTTTTTT	CASSYSRGQGGELFF
NA	TRBV7-9	TRBJ1-6	NA	TGTGCCAGCAGCTCCGGACGGGGGGTTTCACCCCTCCACTTT	CASSSGRGVSPLHF
TRBD1	TRBV11-3	TRBJ2-1	NA	TGTGCCAGCAGCTTAGAACAGGGGAAGCTATCTGAGCAGTTCTTC	CASSLEQGKLSEQFF
NA	TRBV10-3	TRBJ1-6	NA	TGTGCCATCACCTCCGGAGGCGCGGATAATTCACCCCTCCACTTT	CAITSGGADNSPLHF
TRBD1	TRBV6-5	TRBJ1-1	few	TGTGCCAGCAGTTACTCCCTAACAGGGGAGGCTTTCTTT	CASSYSLTGEAFF
NA	TRBV7-2	TRBJ1-6	few	TGTGCCAGCAGCGGAGTGAGGAGGGGCTATAATTCACCCCTCCACTTT	CASSGVRRGYNSPLHF
NA	TRBV27	TRBJ2-7	NA	TGTGCCAGCAGTTTAATTCGGACAACAACCTACGAGCAGTACTTC	CASSLIRTTTYEQYF